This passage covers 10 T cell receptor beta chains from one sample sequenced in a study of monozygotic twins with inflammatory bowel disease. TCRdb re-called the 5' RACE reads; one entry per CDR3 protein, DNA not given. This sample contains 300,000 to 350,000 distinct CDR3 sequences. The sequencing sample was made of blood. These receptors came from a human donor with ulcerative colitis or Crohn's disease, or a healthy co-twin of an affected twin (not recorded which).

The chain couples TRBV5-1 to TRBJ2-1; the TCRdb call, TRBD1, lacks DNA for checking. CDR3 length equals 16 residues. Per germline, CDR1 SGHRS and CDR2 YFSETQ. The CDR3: CASSPSPGQGFDEQFF.

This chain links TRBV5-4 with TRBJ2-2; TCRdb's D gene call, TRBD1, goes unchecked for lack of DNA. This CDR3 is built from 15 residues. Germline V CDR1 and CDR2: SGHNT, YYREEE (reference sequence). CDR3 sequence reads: CASSSGTLNTGELFF.

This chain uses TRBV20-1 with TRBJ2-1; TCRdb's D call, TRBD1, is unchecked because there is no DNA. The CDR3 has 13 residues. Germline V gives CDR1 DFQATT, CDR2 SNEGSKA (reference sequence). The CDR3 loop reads CSARDQSGTVQFF.

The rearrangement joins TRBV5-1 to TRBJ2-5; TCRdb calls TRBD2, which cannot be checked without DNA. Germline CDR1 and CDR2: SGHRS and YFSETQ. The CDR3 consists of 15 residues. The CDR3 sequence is CASSFTSGRVETQYF.

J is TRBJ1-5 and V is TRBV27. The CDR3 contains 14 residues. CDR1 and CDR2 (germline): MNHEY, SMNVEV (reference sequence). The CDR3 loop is CASSLGQRRQPQHF.

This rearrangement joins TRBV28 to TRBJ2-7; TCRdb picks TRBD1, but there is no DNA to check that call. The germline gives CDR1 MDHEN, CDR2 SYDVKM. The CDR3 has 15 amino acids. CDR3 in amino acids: CASSLRQGGIYEQYF.

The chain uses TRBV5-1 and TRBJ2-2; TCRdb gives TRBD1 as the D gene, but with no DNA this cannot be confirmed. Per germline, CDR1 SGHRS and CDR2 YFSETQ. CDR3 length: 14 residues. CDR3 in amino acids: CASSLRGGTGELFF.

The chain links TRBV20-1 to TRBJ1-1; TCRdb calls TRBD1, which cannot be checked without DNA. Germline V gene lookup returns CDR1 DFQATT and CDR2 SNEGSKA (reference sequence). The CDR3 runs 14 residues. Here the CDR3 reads CSAQGAGGNTEAFF.

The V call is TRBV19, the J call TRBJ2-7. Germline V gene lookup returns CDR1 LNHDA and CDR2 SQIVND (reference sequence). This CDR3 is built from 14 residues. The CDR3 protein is CASSMAQGSYEQYF.

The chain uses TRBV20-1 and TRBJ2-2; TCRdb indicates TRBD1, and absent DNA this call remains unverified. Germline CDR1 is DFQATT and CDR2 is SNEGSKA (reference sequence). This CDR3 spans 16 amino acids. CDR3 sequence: CSARGIGTGAKGELFF.